The table lists the clone carrying this TCR beta chain with a count of one. Its antigen is unidentified. The data were taken from a study of radiation and T cells in renal cell carcinoma. Turning to the study itself: Nephrectomy followed 15 Gy stereotactic body radiation by 4 weeks.

The germline CDR1 and CDR2 sequences are MNHEY and SMNVEV (reference sequence). The CDR3 covers 18 residues. The germline V and J ends were trimmed by 4 bases and 0 bases, with 18 bases remaining between them. The time point is: blood 2 weeks post-SBRT. As to treatment: 15 Gy SBRT to primary tumor, nephrectomy 4 weeks later. Clear cell pathology was present in this patient's renal cell carcinoma. Points from the study as a whole: In blood, top tumor clones expanded by 2 weeks, shrinking by 4.

Generated by immunoSEQ multiplex PCR, the TCRdb table keeps only in-frame clones and is missing some. The table lists about 120,000 clones, 75% to 85% of them singletons. The TCR sequence derives from a woman aged 55-70 years with renal cell carcinoma. The sample in question was blood, obtained from a patient whose treatment included radiotherapy and nephrectomy. V is TRBV27 and J is TRBJ2-2; D remains unclear. CDR3 sequence: CASSSLSRQRANTGELFF. The CDR3 DNA reads TGTGCCAGCAGTTCCCTTTCTAGGCAGCGAGCGAACACCGGGGAGCTGTTTTTT.